The 6 T cell receptor beta chains given below trace back to one sample, sequenced in a study of vaccination and CD4 T cells after COVID-19. Their specific antigens are unknown. CD4+ T cells that had been cultured provided DNA sequenced with the Oncomine TCR Beta short-read assay. Each CDR3 protein is one row after TCRdb ran MiXCR on the PCR reads. The sample shows about 12,000 distinct CDR3 sequences, 52% of them seen only once. Treatment in this sample: approximately 9-day PBMC culture with coronavirus spike peptide pools or control peptides (ViraFEST assay). The sample taken for sequencing was CD4+ T cells from blood, cultured in vitro. The origin of the receptors is a human donor who had recovered from COVID-19.

The V and J genes are TRBV20-1 and TRBJ2-3, with a tentative D call TRBD2 (6 bases). The CDR3 runs 15 residues. CDR1 DFQATT and CDR2 SNEGSKA come from the germline V gene (reference sequence). Deletions cut 5 bases from V and 6 bases from J, with 21 bases between. The CDR3 reads CSAPLYPGVTDTQYF. The CDR3 DNA reads as TGCAGTGCTCCACTGTACCCGGGAGTTACGGATACGCAGTATTTT.

Only a few counts were recorded for this clonotype. V gene TRBV19 combines with J gene TRBJ1-5, with D possibly matching TRBD1 (6 bases). The CDR3 runs to 12 residues. Per the germline V gene, CDR1 is LNHDA and CDR2 is SQIVND (reference sequence). V lost 3 bases and J 7 bases, leaving 7 bases between the germline ends. Here the CDR3 reads CASSMGAQPQHF. The CDR3, as DNA: TGTGCCAGTAGTATGGGGGCCCAGCCCCAGCATTTT.

V is TRBV7-9 and J is TRBJ2-1; D remains ambiguous. V lost 5 bases, J lost 0 bases, and 14 bases lay in between. From germline, CDR1 is SEHNR and CDR2 FQNEAQ (reference sequence). This CDR3 comprises 16 residues. CDR3 region: CASSTNARRSYNEQFF. The CDR3, as DNA: TGTGCCAGCAGCACCAATGCCCGCCGCTCCTACAATGAGCAGTTCTTC.

The genes are TRBV28 and TRBJ2-1; the D gene is possibly TRBD1 (6 bases). The DNA end lines up better with TRBJ2-7; the J call may be wrong. The CDR3 has 12 residues. The germline CDR1 and CDR2 sequences are MDHEN and SYDVKM. In DNA, the CDR3 is TGTGCCACCCACGGAACAGGGCTCGAGCAGTACTTC. Translating gives CATHGTGLEQYF.

CDR3 amino acids: CASSARPSGSYEQYF. CDR3 DNA: TGTGCCAGCAGTGCGCGACCGAGCGGTTCCTACGAGCAGTACTTC. The chain recombines TRBV2 with TRBJ2-7; perhaps TRBD2 as D (5 bases). Germline CDR1 is SNHLY and CDR2 is FYNNEI. Trimming cost V 4 bases and J 1 base, with 14 bases left between them. This CDR3 comprises 15 residues.

The J gene is TRBJ1-5, the V gene TRBV7-9; TRBD1 agrees at 7 bases. This CDR3 is built from 14 residues. Germline V CDR1 and CDR2: SEHNR, FQNEAQ (reference sequence). V trimming: 1 base; J trimming: 5 bases; junction bases outside the gene matches: 2. CDR3 in amino acids: CASSLGQGHQPQHF. The CDR3 coding sequence is TGTGCCAGCAGCTTAGGACAGGGCCATCAGCCCCAGCATTTT.